One T cell receptor beta chain is described in this entry. The data belong to a study of control samples from healthy donors and cancer patients. Assay: immunoSEQ multiplex PCR; the TCRdb copy retains only in-frame clones and omits some. Among about 200,000 clones listed, approximately 90% were seen once. Between the trimmed V and J ends, which lost 9 bases and 2 bases, there was a span of 17 bases. The CDR3 is made up of 15 amino acids. CDR1 is MNHEY and CDR2 is SVGAGI in the germline V gene. Sequenced sample: blood. V and J are TRBV6-5 and TRBJ1-5, with D unclear. This clonotype was obtained from a man aged 30 to 39 in good health. CDR3 loop: CASHTETGGNQPQHF. The CDR3, as DNA: TGTGCCAGTCATACAGAGACCGGAGGCAATCAGCCCCAGCATTTT.